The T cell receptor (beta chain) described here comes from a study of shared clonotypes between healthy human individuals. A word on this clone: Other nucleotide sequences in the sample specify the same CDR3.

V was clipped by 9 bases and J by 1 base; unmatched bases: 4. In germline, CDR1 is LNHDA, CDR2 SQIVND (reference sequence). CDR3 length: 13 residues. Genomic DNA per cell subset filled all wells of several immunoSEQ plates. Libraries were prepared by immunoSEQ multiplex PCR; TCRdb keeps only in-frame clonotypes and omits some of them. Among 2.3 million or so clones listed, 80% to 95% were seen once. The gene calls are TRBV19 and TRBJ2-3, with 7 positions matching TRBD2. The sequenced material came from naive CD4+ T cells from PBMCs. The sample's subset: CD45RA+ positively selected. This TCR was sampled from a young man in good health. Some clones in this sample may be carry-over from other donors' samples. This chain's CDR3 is CASKRDGTDTQYF. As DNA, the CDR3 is TGTGCCAGCAAGCGGGACGGCACAGATACGCAGTATTTT.